This T cell receptor (beta chain) was captured by sequencing in a study of cytomegalovirus exposure and HLA in healthy donors. On the study more broadly: The roughly 120 million unique TCR beta sequences, from 150 million to 200 million T cells, were found by an earlier analysis.

Points on this clone: Its antigen remains unknown.

The PCR contained 60 Vbeta and 13 Jbeta primers. Clones were sequenced by immunoSEQ multiplex PCR, and TCRdb holds only the in-frame ones, with some missing. The table records 150,000 to 200,000 clones, 81% of them present only once. The CDR3 runs to 17 residues. Germline trimming cut 2 bases from V and 1 base from J; bases unmatched to any gene: 11. Looked up from germline, CDR1 is KGHSH and CDR2 is LQKENI. General study findings and limits: According to a later analysis, donors in an Asian-associated ancestry cluster reportedly had fewer N-insertions than the roughly 660-donor mean. An analysis that was carried out later associated approximately 15,000 TCR beta sequences with HLA alleles at 0.05 false discovery rate. The authors later linked a missense DCLRE1C variant to TCR beta V- and J-gene trimming.

Sample: PBMCs. This sequence originates from a man younger than 30 in good health and CMV-seronegative. The chain links TRBV18 to TRBJ2-7, with 7 bases matching TRBD2. CDR3 sequence: CASSPGYGGSSSYEQYF. For the CDR3, the DNA is TGTGCCAGCTCACCAGGGTATGGCGGGAGTTCGTCCTACGAGCAGTACTTC.